Below, 28 T cell receptor beta chains from the same sample are listed, as sequenced in a study of cytomegalovirus exposure and HLA in healthy donors. Researchers ran the PCR with 60 Vbeta and 13 Jbeta primers. Method: immunoSEQ multiplex PCR; TCRdb's copy keeps in-frame clones and lacks some. The sample includes some 190,000 clones, more than 75% of them seen just once. Sequencing was performed on PBMCs. The source is a woman in her 30s in good health and CMV-seropositive.

In this sample, this clone turned up a few times. The chain employs TRBV7-2 and TRBJ1-1, with 9 bases aligning to TRBD1. Germline V gives CDR1 SGHTA, CDR2 FQGNSA. V dropped 6 bases and J dropped 5; count of bases not matched to a gene: 10. The CDR3 extends over 15 amino acids. The chain's CDR3 is CASSHGDRGITEAFF. As DNA, the CDR3 is TGTGCCAGCAGTCACGGCGACAGGGGGATTACTGAAGCTTTCTTT.

This clone was recorded a few times. The chain uses TRBV4-3 and TRBJ1-2; TRBD1 aligns across 9 bases. This CDR3 is 16 amino acids long. Unmatched junction bases numbered 11, after V lost 1 base and J lost 8 bases. Germline V CDR1 and CDR2: LGHNA, YSLEER. CDR3 sequence reads: CASSQAAQGQGGGYTF. CDR3 sequence (DNA): TGCGCCAGCAGCCAAGCCGCTCAGGGACAGGGAGGCGGCTACACCTTC.

The rearrangement links TRBV2 to TRBJ2-5; 12 nucleotides line up with TRBD2. Per germline, CDR1 SNHLY and CDR2 FYNNEI. This CDR3 contains 14 residues. V lost 5 bases to trimming and J lost 5 bases; unmatched junction nucleotides: 3. In DNA form, the CDR3 reads TGTGCCAGCAGTCTAGCGGGGGGGCCGGAGACCCAGTACTTC. Its translation: CASSLAGGPETQYF.

V is TRBV19 and J is TRBJ2-5; 7 positions agree with TRBD1. The CDR3 loop spans 15 amino acids. The germline V gene has CDR1 LNHDA and CDR2 SQIVND (reference sequence). With V trimmed by 5 bases and J by 0 bases, 6 bases remained unmatched. CDR3 region: CASSPNDRDQETQYF. As DNA, the CDR3 is TGTGCCAGTAGTCCTAATGACAGGGACCAAGAGACCCAGTACTTC.

This clone was found a few times. The V gene is TRBV28, the J gene TRBJ2-1; 10 bases line up with TRBD2. Per germline, CDR1 MDHEN and CDR2 SYDVKM. Trimming cost V 6 bases and J 2 bases; bases outside gene matches: 7. CDR3 size: 16 residues. The CDR3 protein is CASRGSSGGPYNEQFF. CDR3 bases: TGTGCCAGCAGGGGGAGTAGCGGGGGGCCCTACAATGAGCAGTTCTTC.

The chain combines TRBV23-1 with TRBJ1-5; 7 bases align to TRBD1. TRBV23-1 is reported as an ORF; its role is uncertain. J was trimmed by 0 bases and V by 7 bases; bases with no gene match: 15. The CDR3 length is 18 residues. In DNA, the CDR3 is TGCGCCAGCAACGGGACAGCCGTTTCACGCTATAGCAATCAGCCCCAGCATTTT. It encodes CASNGTAVSRYSNQPQHF.

The chain joins TRBV4-3 to TRBJ1-5; 9 nucleotides match TRBD1. Trimming removed 3 bases from V and 4 bases from J; junction bases left unmatched: 7. The germline CDR1 and CDR2 sequences are LGHNA and YSLEER. CDR3 size: 16 residues. CDR3 sequence reads: CASSQGGQGSNQPQHF. CDR3 coding DNA: TGCGCCAGCAGCCAGGGAGGACAGGGGTCGAATCAGCCCCAGCATTTT.

The chain carries TRBV19 and TRBJ2-1; TRBD1 matches at 8 bases. Trimming at V came to 5 bases and at J to 4 bases, leaving 10 bases not matched to a gene. CDR1 and CDR2 (germline): LNHDA, SQIVND (reference sequence). This CDR3 contains 16 residues. The CDR3 region has the DNA TGTGCCAGTAGTCCTGAAGCAGGGGGCCTATACAATGAGCAGTTCTTC. Translation gives CASSPEAGGLYNEQFF.

The rearrangement links TRBV6-5 to TRBJ1-2; TRBD1 aligns across 9 bases. V was clipped by 6 bases and J by 2 bases; unmatched bases: 4. The CDR3 has 14 residues. Germline loops: CDR1 MNHEY, CDR2 SVGAGI. The DNA of the CDR3 is TGTGCCAGCAGCTACGGGACAGGGAACTATGGCTACACCTTC. Translating it yields CASSYGTGNYGYTF.

The gene calls are TRBV7-2 and TRBJ2-5, with 8 bases matching TRBD2. The CDR3 is made up of 13 amino acids. The trim removed 4 bases at V and 7 bases at J, leaving 5 bases unmatched. Per germline, CDR1 SGHTA and CDR2 FQGNSA. The CDR3 DNA is TGTGCCAGCAGCTCCCGGGAGGGGGGGACCCAGTACTTC. Encoded protein: CASSSREGGTQYF. Drawing the rest from reference TRBV7-2 and TRBJ2-5, the complete variable domain is GAGVSQSPSNKVTEKGKDVELRCDPISGHTALYWYRQSLGQGLEFLIYFQGNSAPDKSGLPSDRFSAERTGGSVSTLTIQRTQQEDSAVYLCASSSREGGTQYFGPGTRLLVL.

The sample holds one count of this clone. The chain joins TRBV12-5 to TRBJ1-2; 9 bases align to TRBD1. CDR1 and CDR2 from the germline V gene are LGHNT and FRNRAP. The trim removed 5 bases at V and 6 bases at J, leaving 10 bases unmatched. This CDR3 comprises 15 residues. The CDR3 loop is CASGPSGTGIHGYTF. As DNA, the CDR3 is TGTGCTAGTGGTCCCTCCGGGACAGGGATCCATGGCTACACCTTC.

The chain links TRBV28 to TRBJ1-2; 9 positions agree with TRBD1. CDR3 length: 16 amino acids. CDR1 is MDHEN and CDR2 is SYDVKM in the germline V gene. The V gene end was trimmed by 7 bases and the J gene end by 8 bases; junction bases not matched to a gene: 17. CDR3 nucleotides: TGTGCCAGCAAGGAGTGGACGGACAGGGGCATTTGGGGCTACACCTTC. It is translated as CASKEWTDRGIWGYTF.

Only a few counts were recorded for this clone. The rearrangement joins TRBV28 to TRBJ2-5, with TRBD2 identical over 9 bases. V lost 2 bases, J lost 5 bases, and 12 bases stayed unmatched. This CDR3 region has 17 residues. The germline V gene has CDR1 MDHEN and CDR2 SYDVKM. The CDR3 region is CASSLVGSSGDRETQYF. As DNA, the CDR3 is TGTGCCAGCAGTTTAGTAGGGTCTAGCGGGGATAGGGAGACCCAGTACTTC. Supplemented by reference TRBV28 and TRBJ2-5, the full variable domain reads DVKVTQSSRYLVKRTGEKVFLECVQDMDHENMFWYRQDPGLGLRLIYFSYDVKMKEKGDIPEGYSVSREKKERFSLILESASTNQTSMYLCASSLVGSSGDRETQYFGPGTRLLVL.

The V call is TRBV7-2, the J call TRBJ2-3, with a possible D match to TRBD1 (5 bases). The CDR3 is made up of 13 amino acids. Trimming left V 7 bases short and J 8 bases short, with 16 bases between. Per germline, CDR1 SGHTA and CDR2 FQGNSA. Written as DNA, the CDR3 is TGTGCCAGCACCTCCGACCCTAGGGGTACGCAGTATTTT. Protein: CASTSDPRGTQYF. The whole variable domain, filled in from reference TRBV7-2 and TRBJ2-3, reads GAGVSQSPSNKVTEKGKDVELRCDPISGHTALYWYRQSLGQGLEFLIYFQGNSAPDKSGLPSDRFSAERTGGSVSTLTIQRTQQEDSAVYLCASTSDPRGTQYFGPGTRLTVL.

This rearrangement joins TRBV11-3 to TRBJ2-2; tentative D call: TRBD2 (5 bases). Trimming pared 4 bases from V and 9 bases from J, leaving 12 bases between. Germline V gene sequence: CDR1 SGHNT, CDR2 YENEEA. This CDR3 region has 13 residues. In DNA form, the CDR3 reads TGTGCCAGCAGCTCTGGGCCCGGGAGGGAGCTGTTTTTT. Translation: CASSSGPGRELFF.

The chain uses TRBV19 and TRBJ1-6, with TRBD1 matching over 10 bases. Germline CDR1 is LNHDA and CDR2 is SQIVND (reference sequence). The CDR3 is 14 residues long. Germline trimming cut 6 bases from V and 7 bases from J; bases unmatched to any gene: 3. The CDR3 DNA follows: TGTGCCAGTAGGCCGGGACAGGGGAATTCACCCCTCCACTTT. Translation gives CASRPGQGNSPLHF.

The chain carries TRBV7-2 and TRBJ2-5, with 15 bases fitting TRBD2. V shed 5 bases and J 2 bases; nucleotides not matched to a gene: 9. Germline CDR1 SGHTA, CDR2 FQGNSA. The CDR3 has 18 residues. CDR3 sequence reads: CASSPWTSGGARQETQYF. The CDR3 nucleotides read TGTGCCAGCAGCCCTTGGACTAGCGGGGGGGCAAGGCAAGAGACCCAGTACTTC. The variable domain in full, with the rest retrieved from reference TRBV7-2 and TRBJ2-5, is GAGVSQSPSNKVTEKGKDVELRCDPISGHTALYWYRQSLGQGLEFLIYFQGNSAPDKSGLPSDRFSAERTGGSVSTLTIQRTQQEDSAVYLCASSPWTSGGARQETQYFGPGTRLLVL.

This sequence joins TRBV9 and TRBJ1-4, with D perhaps matching TRBD1 (5 bases). CDR1 SGDLS and CDR2 YYNGEE come from the germline V gene. The CDR3 has 15 amino acids. Trimming removed 0 bases at V and 8 bases at J, with 14 bases between. The CDR3 DNA sequence: TGTGCCAGCAGCGTAGCTGGGGGGATGAGAGAAAAACTGTTTTTT. This sequence encodes CASSVAGGMREKLFF.

The chain couples TRBV7-8 to TRBJ1-1, with 11 bases aligning to TRBD1. This CDR3 region has 16 residues. Per the germline V gene, CDR1 is SGHVS and CDR2 is FQNEAQ. V gave up 5 bases and J gave up 7 bases; unmatched junction bases: 12. This CDR3 reads CASSLRTGGPFGEAFF. The DNA of the CDR3 is TGTGCCAGCAGCCTAAGGACAGGGGGCCCCTTTGGTGAAGCTTTCTTT. Variable domain in full (rest from reference TRBV7-8 and TRBJ1-1): GAGVSQSPRYKVAKRGQDVALRCDPISGHVSLFWYQQALGQGPEFLTYFQNEAQLDKSGLPSDRFFAERPEGSVSTLKIQRTQQEDSAVYLCASSLRTGGPFGEAFFGQGTRLTVV.

The chain is built from TRBV7-9 and TRBJ1-6; D is ambiguous. The CDR3 contains 12 residues. Deletions cut 5 bases from V and 7 bases from J, with 6 bases between. CDR1 SEHNR and CDR2 FQNEAQ come from the germline V gene (reference sequence). CDR3: CASSPTNSPLHF. Written as DNA, the CDR3 is TGTGCCAGCAGCCCCACAAATTCACCCCTCCACTTT. Using reference TRBV7-9 and TRBJ1-6 for the parts outside the CDR3, the full variable domain is DTGVSQNPRHKITKRGQNVTFRCDPISEHNRLYWYRQTLGQGPEFLTYFQNEAQLEKSRLLSDRFSAERPKGSFSTLEIQRTEQGDSAMYLCASSPTNSPLHFGNGTRLTVT.

The chain uses TRBV7-9 and TRBJ1-2; D not certain. CDR1 is SEHNR and CDR2 is FQNEAQ in the germline V gene (reference sequence). The CDR3 loop spans 13 amino acids. Between the trimmed V and J ends, which lost 1 base and 7 bases, there was a span of 10 bases. The CDR3 coding sequence is TGTGCCAGCAGCTTAGTGGGAGTGAGTGGCTACACCTTC. It translates to CASSLVGVSGYTF.

The genes are TRBV10-3 and TRBJ2-7; 8 bases are shared with TRBD1. The CDR3 length is 15 residues. V gave up 3 bases and J gave up 4 bases; unmatched junction bases: 8. From germline, CDR1 is ENHRY and CDR2 SYGVKD. DNA for the CDR3: TGTGCCATCAGTGACCGGGGGACAGGTAGTTACGAGCAGTACTTC. Protein: CAISDRGTGSYEQYF.

The chain has TRBV5-1 and TRBJ2-3; 11 nucleotides line up with TRBD2. This CDR3 spans 15 amino acids. V trimming: 7 bases; J trimming: 6 bases; junction bases outside the gene matches: 10. Germline CDR1 SGHRS, CDR2 YFSETQ. CDR3: CASSSGGPGADTQYF. The CDR3, as DNA: TGCGCCAGCTCTAGCGGGGGGCCGGGGGCCGATACGCAGTATTTT.

This chain connects TRBV4-1 to TRBJ1-2; unclear D gene. V lost 4 bases, J lost 2 bases, and 11 bases lay in between. Per the germline V gene, CDR1 is MGHRA and CDR2 is YSYEKL. The CDR3 consists of 14 residues. CDR3 protein: CASSRGVLNYGYTF. The CDR3 bases are TGCGCCAGCAGCCGCGGGGTACTCAACTATGGCTACACCTTC.

The chain has TRBV7-9 and TRBJ2-2; possibly TRBD1 for D (5 bases). The germline gives CDR1 SEHNR, CDR2 FQNEAQ (reference sequence). The V end was cut by 5 bases, the J end by 1 base, with 14 bases between. This CDR3 is built from 16 residues. The CDR3 DNA reads TGTGCCAGCAGCCCAGGGATTTTTCGGAACACCGGGGAGCTGTTTTTT. This translates into CASSPGIFRNTGELFF.

The CDR3 here is CASSVGGDRTYEQYF. CDR3 bases: TGTGCCAGCAGCGTGGGGGGGGACCGAACCTACGAGCAGTACTTC. The rearrangement links TRBV9 to TRBJ2-5; 7 nucleotides line up with TRBD2. TRBJ2-7 explains the end of the DNA better; the J call may be wrong. Germline V gives CDR1 SGDLS, CDR2 YYNGEE. CDR3 length: 15 amino acids.

V is TRBV6-5 and J is TRBJ2-1; TRBD1 matches 9 bases. The V gene's germline CDR1 is MNHEY and CDR2 SVGAGI. The CDR3 runs to 14 residues. V was clipped by 6 bases and J by 7 bases; unmatched bases: 7. The CDR3 loop is CASRGTGKKNEQFF. The CDR3 nucleotides read TGTGCCAGCAGAGGGACAGGGAAGAAGAATGAGCAGTTCTTC.

The genes are TRBV7-3 and TRBJ2-1, with 8 bases that match TRBD1. CDR1 is SGHTA, CDR2 FQGTGA, per germline. V was clipped by 5 bases and J by 0 bases; unmatched bases: 3. This CDR3 is 15 amino acids long. The CDR3 sequence: CASSTDRASYNEQFF. The DNA for the CDR3 is TGTGCCAGCAGCACGGACAGGGCCTCCTACAATGAGCAGTTCTTC.